This TCR beta chain was sequenced during a study of cytomegalovirus exposure and HLA in healthy donors. Study findings and constraints: Rare sequences made up most TCRs, while some public TCRs were found in many donors. There were a few CMV-associated chains whose specificity for CMV antigens was confirmed in vitro. There were 160 or so TCR beta chains listed as cytomegalovirus-associated.

The method was immunoSEQ multiplex PCR; TCRdb's version includes in-frame clones alone and lacks a portion of them. The data contain approximately 130,000 clones, around nine tenths of them singletons. Germline CDR1 reads SGHTS; CDR2 reads YDEGEE. The CDR3 sequence is 15 residues long. J lost 3 bases, V lost 3 bases, and 6 bases had no gene match. On this clone: Its antigen remains unidentified.

This TCR was sampled from a woman under 30 in good health and CMV-seronegative. Sequenced: PBMCs. The J gene is TRBJ2-4, the V gene TRBV5-8, with 7 bases matching TRBD1. The CDR3 loop reads CASSYADRDKNIQYF. The CDR3 DNA reads TGTGCCAGCAGCTACGCTGACAGGGACAAAAACATTCAGTACTTC.